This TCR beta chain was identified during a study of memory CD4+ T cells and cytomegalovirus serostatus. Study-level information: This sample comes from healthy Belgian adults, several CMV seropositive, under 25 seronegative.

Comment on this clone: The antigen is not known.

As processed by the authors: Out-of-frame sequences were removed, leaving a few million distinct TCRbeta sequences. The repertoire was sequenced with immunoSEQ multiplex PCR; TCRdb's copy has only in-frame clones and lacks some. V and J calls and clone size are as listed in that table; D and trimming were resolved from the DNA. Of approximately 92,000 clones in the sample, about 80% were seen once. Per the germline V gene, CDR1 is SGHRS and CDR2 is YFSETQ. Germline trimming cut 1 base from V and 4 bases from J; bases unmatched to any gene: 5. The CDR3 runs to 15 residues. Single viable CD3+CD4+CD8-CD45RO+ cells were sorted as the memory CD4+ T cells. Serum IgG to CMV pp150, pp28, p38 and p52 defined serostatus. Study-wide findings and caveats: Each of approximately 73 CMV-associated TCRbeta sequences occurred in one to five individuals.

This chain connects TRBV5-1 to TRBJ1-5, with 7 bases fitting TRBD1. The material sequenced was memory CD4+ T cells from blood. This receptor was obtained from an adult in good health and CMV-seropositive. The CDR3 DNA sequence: TGCGCCAGCAGCTTGACAGGGGTTGGGAATCAGCCCCAGCATTTT. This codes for CASSLTGVGNQPQHF.